The rows below give T cell receptor beta chains drawn from one sample of a study of blood T cell repertoires in COVID-19. Sequencing was performed with immunoSEQ multiplex PCR; in TCRdb, only in-frame clones are kept and a portion is missing. The sample consists of roughly 140,000 clones, more than 75% of them appearing once. Sequencing input: PBMCs or T cells enriched from blood (not recorded which). The origin of the receptors is a man aged 55 to 69 who had recovered from COVID-19. The CDR3 runs from the conserved cysteine through the conserved F or W. The order of the fields is clone size, D gene, J gene, V gene, CDR3 protein, CDR3 DNA. D genes are given only for firm matches. Clone size appears in some rows only: once, few, many, or a class for an expanded clone.

>NA|NA|TRBJ1-5|TRBV4-2
CASSQRTDQPQHF
TGTGCCAGCAGCCAACGCACAGATCAGCCCCAGCATTTT
>few|NA|TRBJ1-2|TRBV19
CASSIPGYGYTF
TGTGCCAGTAGTATACCAGGGTACGGCTACACCTTC
>NA|TRBD1|TRBJ2-7|TRBV28
CASSSRDRAYEQYF
TGTGCCAGCAGTTCCCGGGACAGGGCATACGAGCAGTACTTC
>NA|NA|TRBJ2-3|TRBV19
CASSNRADTQYF
TGTGCCAGTAGTAACAGGGCGGATACGCAGTATTTT
>few|TRBD1|TRBJ2-3|TRBV6-5
CASRSREGTVDTQYF
TGTGCCAGCAGATCCCGTGAAGGGACAGTAGATACGCAGTATTTT
>NA|NA|TRBJ2-2|TRBV2
CASSNRGGGELFF
TGTGCCAGCAGTAACAGGGGAGGCGGGGAGCTGTTTTTT
>NA|TRBD1|TRBJ2-4|TRBV3-1/TRBV3-2
CASSSTGSGNIQYF
TGTGCCAGCAGCTCGACAGGGAGTGGGAACATTCAGTACTTC
>NA|NA|TRBJ1-5|TRBV7-2
CASSSNSGYGQPQHF
TGTGCCAGCAGCTCCAATTCGGGGTACGGTCAGCCCCAGCATTTT
>NA|NA|TRBJ1-4|TRBV6-1
CASSEALHRKLFF
TGTGCCAGCAGTGAAGCGCTTCACAGGAAACTGTTTTTT
>NA|TRBD1|TRBJ2-5|TRBV29-1
CSVPGQGKVTQYF
TGCAGCGTGCCGGGACAGGGGAAGGTGACCCAGTACTTC
>NA|TRBD1|TRBJ1-2|TRBV19
CASSRDRGHGYTF
TGTGCCAGTAGTAGAGACAGGGGCCATGGCTACACCTTC
>NA|TRBD1|TRBJ2-6|TRBV5-6
CASSYRDRGSGANVLTF
TGTGCCAGCAGCTATAGAGACAGGGGCTCTGGGGCCAACGTCCTGACTTTC
>NA|TRBD2|TRBJ2-1|TRBV3-1/TRBV3-2
CASSPRGGRYNEQFF
TGTGCCAGCAGCCCGCGGGGGGGCAGGTACAATGAGCAGTTCTTC
>NA|NA|TRBJ2-3|TRBV15
CATSREAPSTDTQYF
TGTGCCACCAGCAGAGAAGCGCCGAGCACAGATACGCAGTATTTT
>NA|NA|TRBJ1-5|TRBV4-1
CASSVREITQPQHF
TGCGCCAGCAGCGTACGGGAGATTACTCAGCCCCAGCATTTT
>NA|TRBD2|TRBJ2-1|TRBV18
CASSPLAGGTTYNEQFF
TGTGCCAGCTCACCACTAGCGGGAGGGACGACCTACAATGAGCAGTTCTTC
>NA|NA|TRBJ2-5|TRBV6-1
CASSEGHRVISAETQYF
TGTGCCAGCAGTGAAGGACACAGGGTAATCTCCGCAGAGACCCAGTACTTC
>NA|NA|TRBJ1-6|TRBV9
CASSVAEYSPLHF
TGTGCCAGCAGCGTAGCTGAGTATTCACCCCTCCACTTT
>once|NA|TRBJ2-4|TRBV6-5
CASNLDGDKNIQYF
TGTGCCAGCAACTTAGACGGAGACAAAAACATTCAGTACTTC
>once|NA|TRBJ1-2|TRBV6-5
CASRRWTADYGYTF
TGTGCCAGCCGGAGGTGGACAGCAGACTATGGCTACACCTTC
>NA|NA|TRBJ1-1|TRBV5-1
CASSFIGTPNTEAFF
TGCGCCAGCAGCTTTATAGGGACACCGAACACTGAAGCTTTCTTT
>NA|TRBD2|TRBJ2-3|TRBV19
CASSIGTSGRDTQYF
TGTGCCAGTAGTATAGGGACTAGCGGGAGAGATACGCAGTATTTT
>NA|NA|TRBJ2-1|TRBV3-1/TRBV3-2
CASSQVMNEQFF
TGTGCCAGCAGCCAAGTTATGAATGAGCAGTTCTTC
>NA|NA|TRBJ2-1|TRBV27
CASSPSQTYNEQFF
TGTGCCAGCAGCCCCAGTCAAACCTACAATGAGCAGTTCTTC
>NA|TRBD2|TRBJ2-2|TRBV19
CASSSRGGRTGELFF
TGTGCCAGTAGTTCGCGGGGGGGCCGCACCGGGGAGCTGTTTTTT
>NA|TRBD1|TRBJ2-7|TRBV27
CATIQGDQTGEQYF
TGTGCCACAATACAGGGGGATCAGACTGGCGAGCAGTACTTC
>NA|TRBD2|TRBJ2-7|TRBV6-1
CASSETSGRLSEQYF
TGTGCCAGCAGTGAAACTAGCGGGAGGTTGAGCGAGCAGTACTTC
>NA|NA|TRBJ1-3|TRBV14
CASSQEEWGGNTIYF
TGTGCCAGCAGCCAAGAAGAATGGGGCGGAAACACCATATATTTT
>NA|NA|TRBJ2-7|TRBV2
CASKPYGSGPYF
TGTGCCAGCAAACCTTATGGGTCTGGGCCGTACTTC
>NA|TRBD1|TRBJ2-2|TRBV6-2/TRBV6-3
CASSYSLGGELFF
TGTGCCAGCAGTTACTCGCTAGGGGGCGAGCTGTTTTTT
>NA|TRBD2|TRBJ2-1|TRBV7-2
CASSLAGVAGGGEQFF
TGTGCCAGCAGCTTAGCAGGGGTGGCGGGAGGGGGTGAGCAGTTCTTC
>NA|NA|TRBJ1-5|TRBV6-6
CASRPTGKGRDQPQHF
TGTGCCAGCAGACCAACAGGGAAGGGCCGGGATCAGCCCCAGCATTTT
>once|NA|TRBJ2-3|TRBV11-2
CASSLSSPSTDTQYF
TGTGCCAGCAGCTTGAGTAGCCCTAGCACAGATACGCAGTATTTT
>NA|NA|TRBJ2-7|TRBV2
CASSGAQPGQDEQYF
TGTGCCAGCAGTGGGGCGCAACCGGGACAAGACGAGCAGTACTTC
>once|TRBD1|TRBJ2-3|TRBV10-3
CAIGQGAERAYTQYF
TGTGCCATCGGTCAGGGGGCTGAGAGAGCTTATACGCAGTATTTT
>NA|NA|TRBJ2-2|TRBV12-3/TRBV12-4
CASRTGFTGELFF
TGTGCCAGCAGAACAGGGTTCACCGGGGAGCTGTTTTTT
>few|TRBD1|TRBJ2-1|TRBV10-3
CAISSSDRGRDHEQFF
TGTGCCATCAGCTCCAGTGACAGGGGGCGGGATCATGAGCAGTTCTTC
>once|NA|TRBJ2-2|TRBV3-1/TRBV3-2
CASSLHRVELFF
TGTGCCAGCAGCCTTCACAGGGTGGAGCTGTTTTTT
>once|TRBD1|TRBJ1-4|TRBV6-6
CASSQTGPNEKLFF
TGTGCCAGCAGCCAGACAGGGCCGAATGAAAAACTGTTTTTT
>NA|NA|TRBJ2-7|TRBV5-5
CASSGNPVPYEQYF
TGTGCCAGCAGCGGCAACCCCGTACCCTACGAGCAGTACTTC
>NA|NA|TRBJ2-5|TRBV18
CASSPSNGKETQYF
TGTGCCAGCTCACCATCAAACGGGAAAGAGACCCAGTACTTC
>NA|NA|TRBJ1-1|TRBV7-9
CASSSSVATEAFF
TGTGCCAGCAGCTCTAGTGTTGCCACTGAAGCTTTCTTT
>NA|NA|TRBJ2-1|TRBV28
CASSSHQGNEQFF
TGTGCCAGCAGTTCCCACCAGGGCAATGAGCAGTTCTTC
>NA|TRBD2|TRBJ2-1|TRBV9
CASSVVAGGFDEQFF
TGTGCCAGCAGCGTAGTGGCGGGGGGATTCGATGAGCAGTTCTTC